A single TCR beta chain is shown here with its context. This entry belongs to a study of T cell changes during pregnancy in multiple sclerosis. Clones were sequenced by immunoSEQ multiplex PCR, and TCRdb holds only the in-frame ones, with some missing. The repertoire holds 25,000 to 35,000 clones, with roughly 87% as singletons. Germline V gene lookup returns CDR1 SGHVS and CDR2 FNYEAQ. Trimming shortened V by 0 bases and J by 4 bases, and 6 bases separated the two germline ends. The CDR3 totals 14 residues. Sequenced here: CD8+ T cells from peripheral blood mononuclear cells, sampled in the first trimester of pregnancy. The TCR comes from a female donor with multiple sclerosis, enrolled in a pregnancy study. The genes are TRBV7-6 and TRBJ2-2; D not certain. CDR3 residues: CASSLAQITGELFF. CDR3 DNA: TGTGCCAGCAGCTTAGCCCAGATCACCGGGGAGCTGTTTTTT.